Below, 30 T cell receptor beta chains from the same sample are listed, as sequenced in a study of human T cells and chemical hapten exposure. TCRdb analysed the RACE reads with MiXCR anew, one entry per CDR3 protein. The sample lists fewer than 400,000 distinct CDR3 sequences, 6% to 8.5% occurring once. The time point here: patch test 1, 2 weeks after DPC sensitization. Treatment given: therapeutic diphenylcyclopropenone sensitization with weekly scalp DPC. The input for sequencing was whole blood, taken in connection with sensitization to the hapten diphenylcyclopropenone (DPC). Receptors were obtained from a woman in her late teens or twenties with alopecia areata. Some clones in this sample may be carry-over from other donors' samples.

The table lists this clonotype with many counts. V usage is TRBV18 and J usage is TRBJ1-1, with TRBD1 identical over 8 bases. The CDR3 consists of 16 residues. Germline lookup yields CDR1 KGHSH and CDR2 LQKENI. The trim removed 3 bases at V and 0 bases at J, leaving 6 bases unmatched. CDR3 sequence: CASSPNQGAMNTEAFF. The CDR3 DNA is TGTGCCAGCTCACCGAATCAGGGGGCGATGAACACTGAAGCTTTCTTT.

V gene TRBV7-2 combines with J gene TRBJ1-5; the D is unclear. This CDR3 is built from 15 residues. Germline CDR1 reads SGHTA; CDR2 reads FQGNSA. Between the trimmed V and J ends, which lost 1 base and 0 bases, there was a span of 7 bases. CDR3: CASSLGRYSNQPQHF. For the CDR3, the DNA is TGTGCCAGCAGCTTAGGCAGGTATAGCAATCAGCCCCAGCATTTT.

Ten or more counts support this clonotype. The chain combines TRBV12-3 or TRBV12-4 with TRBJ1-3; 7 positions match TRBD1. The CDR3 totals 14 residues. V lost 5 bases to trimming and J lost 4 bases; unmatched junction nucleotides: 5. Here the CDR3 DNA reads TGTGCCAGCAGTGAGACAGGGCAAGGAAACACCATATATTTT. Residues: CASSETGQGNTIYF.

The V and J genes are TRBV29-1 and TRBJ2-3; 7 positions match TRBD1. The CDR3 contains 14 residues. CDR1 SQVTM and CDR2 ANQGSEA come from the germline V gene. With V trimmed by 7 bases and J by 3 bases, 10 bases remained unmatched. CDR3 in DNA: TGCAGCGCTGAGGGGGACAGCCAAACAGATACGCAGTATTTT. Its protein product is CSAEGDSQTDTQYF.

This clonotype was seen a handful of times. The chain employs TRBV6-2 or TRBV6-3 and TRBJ1-5; D remains ambiguous. Germline V gene sequence: CDR1 MNHEY, CDR2 SVGEGT. Trimming took 8 bases from V and 3 from J, leaving 17 bases between them. The CDR3 totals 15 residues. As DNA, the CDR3 is TGTGCCAGCGGCAACCCGTTCGAACCCAATCAGCCCCAGCATTTT. It translates to CASGNPFEPNQPQHF.

V usage is TRBV10-3 and J usage is TRBJ2-7, with a tentative D call TRBD1 (5 bases). Germline V CDR1 and CDR2: ENHRY, SYGVKD. V was clipped by 1 base and J by 4 bases, with 11 bases between them. The CDR3 length is 14 residues. The CDR3 coding sequence is TGTGCCATCAGTGAGTTGGGTCCAGGGTACGAGCAGTACTTC. Amino acids: CAISELGPGYEQYF.

The chain recombines TRBV28 with TRBJ2-7; D ambiguous. The germline V gene encodes CDR1 MDHEN and CDR2 SYDVKM. Trimming took off 7 bases at V and 2 bases at J, with 9 bases between the two ends. CDR3 length: 12 residues. The CDR3 DNA follows: TGTGCCAGCACAGGTCGAGCCTACGAGCAGTACTTC. It yields the protein CASTGRAYEQYF.

This clonotype was observed a few times. Here the CDR3 reads CASSYSGVETQYF. The CDR3 DNA reads as TGTGCCAGCAGCTATTCAGGAGTAGAGACCCAGTACTTC. The chain joins TRBV11-1 to TRBJ2-5; D is ambiguous. There are 13 residues in the CDR3. Trimming pared 4 bases from V and 4 bases from J, leaving 10 bases between. CDR1 is SGHAT, CDR2 FQDESV, per germline (reference sequence).

Many counts were recorded for this clonotype. The chain combines TRBV20-1 with TRBJ2-1; no definite D call. V was cut by 2 bases and J by 2 bases, with 13 bases left in between. Germline V gene sequence: CDR1 DFQATT, CDR2 SNEGSKA (reference sequence). The CDR3 has 15 residues. CDR3 residues: CSARPGVGTYNEQFF. The CDR3 DNA is TGCAGTGCTAGACCAGGCGTGGGTACCTACAATGAGCAGTTCTTC.

The V and J genes are TRBV7-6 and TRBJ1-6; tentative D call: TRBD1 (5 bases). This CDR3 region has 16 residues. CDR1 is SGHVS and CDR2 is FNYEAQ in the germline V gene. With 5 bases removed from V and 9 bases from J, the gap between germline ends came to 20 bases. The DNA for the CDR3 is TGTGCCAGCAGCGGACCGGCAGGGTCGGATATTTCACCCCTCCACTTT. Its protein product is CASSGPAGSDISPLHF.

This clonotype was counted ten times or more. This chain uses TRBV6-2 or TRBV6-3 with TRBJ2-5; D unresolved. The length of the CDR3 is 15 residues. V lost 6 bases to trimming and J lost 5 bases, with 19 bases between them. Germline V gives CDR1 MNHEY, CDR2 SVGEGT. The CDR3 sequence: CASRALDRGRETQYF. The CDR3 DNA sequence: TGTGCCAGCAGAGCTCTGGACCGTGGAAGGGAGACCCAGTACTTC.

In its sample, this clonotype was seen a few times. This chain joins TRBV20-1 and TRBJ2-1; weak D call: TRBD1 (5 bases). CDR1 and CDR2 from the germline V gene are DFQATT and SNEGSKA (reference sequence). Between the trimmed V and J ends, which lost 2 bases and 2 bases, there was a span of 7 bases. This CDR3 is built from 13 residues. The CDR3 is CSARRGPYNEQFF. The CDR3 bases are TGCAGTGCTAGAAGGGGCCCCTACAATGAGCAGTTCTTC.

This clonotype turned up a few times. The genes are TRBV3-1 and TRBJ2-3, with D maybe TRBD2 (5 bases). This CDR3 region has 13 residues. V was shortened by 4 bases and J by 5 bases, with 10 bases between the two germline ends. Per the germline V gene, CDR1 is LGHDT and CDR2 is YNNKEL (reference sequence). The CDR3 DNA reads TGTGCCAGCAGCCGACTACCCCAAGATACGCAGTATTTT. This gives the protein CASSRLPQDTQYF.

The V and J genes are TRBV10-3 and TRBJ2-2; 7 bases are a match to TRBD1. This CDR3 has 15 amino acids. In germline, CDR1 is ENHRY, CDR2 SYGVKD. Trimming took 6 bases from V and 7 from J; bases not matched to a gene: 11. CDR3 residues: CAISTRDRRDGELFF. Here the CDR3 DNA reads TGTGCCATCAGCACCCGGGACAGAAGGGACGGGGAGCTGTTTTTT.

The V gene is TRBV7-2, the J gene TRBJ2-2; no clear D gene. The V and J ends lost 4 bases and 6 bases respectively, with 9 bases between them. The CDR3 is made up of 13 amino acids. CDR1 and CDR2 from the germline V gene are SGHTA and FQGNSA. CDR3: CASSSIAAGELFF. DNA of the CDR3: TGTGCCAGCAGCTCTATTGCGGCCGGGGAGCTGTTTTTT.

This clonotype came up many times. The rearrangement links TRBV6-6 to TRBJ1-1, with D perhaps TRBD1 (5 bases). Germline CDR1 and CDR2: MNHNY and SVGAGI (reference sequence). Trimming left V 3 bases short and J 2 bases short, with 22 bases between. This CDR3 is built from 18 residues. CDR3 region: CASSYGTGDARLNTEAFF. The CDR3 DNA reads TGTGCCAGCAGTTATGGTACCGGGGACGCTCGCTTAAACACTGAAGCTTTCTTT.

The chain couples TRBV7-9 to TRBJ2-1, with a weak D call TRBD2 (6 bases). V was shortened by 7 bases and J by 1 base, with 8 bases between the two germline ends. The CDR3 contains 13 residues. CDR1 is SEHNR, CDR2 FQNEAQ, per germline (reference sequence). Here the CDR3 DNA reads TGTGCCAGCACGGGGGTATCCTACAATGAGCAGTTCTTC. As protein: CASTGVSYNEQFF.

The V gene is TRBV2, the J gene TRBJ1-5, with D maybe TRBD1 (6 bases). Germline values: CDR1 SNHLY, CDR2 FYNNEI. Trimming removed 4 bases from V and 9 bases from J, with 13 bases in between. The CDR3 is made up of 13 amino acids. The CDR3 DNA sequence: TGTGCCAGCAGTGGGGGGCAAGGGACGCCCCAGCATTTT. It translates to CASSGGQGTPQHF.

This clonotype was counted many times. The chain employs TRBV10-3 and TRBJ2-1; the D gene is possibly TRBD1 (6 bases). The germline CDR1 and CDR2 sequences are ENHRY and SYGVKD. Trimming pared 6 bases from V and 10 bases from J, leaving 19 bases between. The CDR3 is 14 amino acids. The CDR3 loop reads CAISELTGEGEQFF. CDR3 sequence (DNA): TGTGCCATCAGCGAACTGACAGGCGAAGGGGAGCAGTTCTTC.

The rearrangement links TRBV18 to TRBJ1-2, with 11 bases fitting TRBD1. Trimming removed 5 bases from V and 7 bases from J; junction bases left unmatched: 9. Germline loops: CDR1 KGHSH, CDR2 LQKENI. The CDR3 contains 15 residues. The CDR3 DNA reads TGTGCCAGCTCATTTGGACAGGGGGCCGATTCTGGCTACACCTTC. Translation gives CASSFGQGADSGYTF. Full variable domain (rest looked up from reference TRBV18 and TRBJ1-2): NAGVMQNPRHLVRRRGQEARLRCSPMKGHSHVYWYRQLPEEGLKFMVYLQKENIIDESGMPKERFSAEFPKEGPSILRIQQVVRGDSAAYFCASSFGQGADSGYTFGSGTRLTVV.

This clonotype has just a few counts. This rearrangement joins TRBV4-2 to TRBJ2-3, with 10 bases lining up with TRBD2. Germline V CDR1 and CDR2: LGHNA, YNFKEQ. This CDR3 is built from 17 residues. Unmatched junction bases numbered 7, after V lost 4 bases and J lost 0 bases. CDR3 residues: CASSPEVAGGSTDTQYF. CDR3 nucleotide sequence: TGTGCCAGCAGCCCGGAAGTAGCGGGGGGTAGCACAGATACGCAGTATTTT.

This clonotype was found many times. The chain employs TRBV20-1 and TRBJ2-7; 8 positions match TRBD2. Germline assignment: CDR1 DFQATT and CDR2 SNEGSKA (reference sequence). The CDR3 has 15 residues. V shed 3 bases and J 0 bases; nucleotides not matched to a gene: 7. CDR3 sequence: CSASQASGYSYEQYF. The CDR3 coding sequence is TGCAGTGCTAGTCAGGCTAGCGGGTACTCCTACGAGCAGTACTTC.

This clonotype was counted ten times or more. The rearrangement uses TRBV7-2 and TRBJ1-5; D is perhaps TRBD1 (6 bases). This CDR3 contains 16 residues. Between the trimmed V and J ends, which lost 1 base and 6 bases, there was a span of 16 bases. Germline CDR1 and CDR2: SGHTA and FQGNSA. The CDR3 here is CASSLVGGGAGQPQHF. The CDR3 DNA reads TGTGCCAGCAGCTTAGTCGGCGGGGGCGCAGGTCAGCCCCAGCATTTT.

The chain uses TRBV27 and TRBJ1-2, with a tentative D call TRBD1 (5 bases). Germline V lookup: CDR1 MNHEY, CDR2 SMNVEV (reference sequence). The V end lost 9 bases, the J end lost 3 bases, and 17 bases lay between the germline ends. The CDR3 contains 14 residues. The CDR3 protein is CASSPAEGYYGYTF. In DNA form, the CDR3 reads TGTGCCAGTTCACCGGCGGAGGGGTACTATGGCTACACCTTC.

This clonotype showed up many times. CDR3 region: CASSSQGGGNQPQHF. The CDR3 region has the DNA TGTGCCAGCAGTTCCCAGGGCGGGGGCAATCAGCCCCAGCATTTT. The chain links TRBV12-3 or TRBV12-4 to TRBJ1-5, with D maybe TRBD1 (5 bases). The CDR3 runs 15 residues. Trimming took off 4 bases at V and 2 bases at J, with 12 bases between the two ends.

This clonotype has more than one count but fewer than ten. The chain joins TRBV6-2 or TRBV6-3 to TRBJ1-5; perhaps TRBD1 as D (5 bases). The germline V gene encodes CDR1 MNHEY and CDR2 SVGEGT. V dropped 4 bases and J dropped 3 bases, with 22 bases sitting between them. The CDR3 contains 18 residues. CDR3 DNA: TGTGCCAGCAGTTTCGTTCAGAGTCAGGGTGTACTCAATCAGCCCCAGCATTTT. This encodes CASSFVQSQGVLNQPQHF.

This clonotype was recorded many times. The genes are TRBV7-9 and TRBJ1-4, with unresolved D. The length of the CDR3 is 14 residues. With 0 bases removed from V and 5 bases from J, the gap between germline ends came to 7 bases. CDR1 and CDR2 (germline): SEHNR, FQNEAQ (reference sequence). As DNA, the CDR3 is TGTGCCAGCAGCTTAGCGACGGGAAATGAAAAACTGTTTTTT. Amino acid sequence: CASSLATGNEKLFF.

This clonotype was counted many times. The rearrangement uses TRBV12-3 or TRBV12-4 and TRBJ2-1; 9 bases map to TRBD2. With 6 bases clipped from V and 10 bases from J, the junction kept 16 bases outside the gene matches. The CDR3 is 16 amino acids. In DNA form, the CDR3 reads TGTGCCAGCAGGGCCCCGAAGGGCGGGGGGGCTGGAGAGCAGTTCTTC. Translated, it gives CASRAPKGGGAGEQFF.

V is TRBV5-6 and J is TRBJ2-7; D is uncertain. Germline CDR1 reads SGHDT; CDR2 reads YYEEEE. Trimming cost V 4 bases and J 5 bases, with 13 bases left between them. The CDR3 contains 13 residues. Here the CDR3 DNA reads TGTGCCAGCAGCCCTCCCGGTAGGCACGAGCAGTACTTC. Amino acids: CASSPPGRHEQYF.

The gene calls are TRBV2 and TRBJ1-5; D gene ambiguous. CDR3 size: 15 residues. Germline-derived CDR1 and CDR2 are SNHLY and FYNNEI. V was cut by 4 bases and J by 0 bases, with 10 bases left in between. DNA for the CDR3: TGTGCCAGCAGTGGAGGGTCGAGTAGCAATCAGCCCCAGCATTTT. Its protein product is CASSGGSSSNQPQHF.